A selection of T cell receptor beta chains follows, all from one sample in a study of long-term antiretroviral therapy in people with HIV. Data came from immunoSEQ multiplex PCR; TCRdb stores just in-frame clones and leaves some out. Here the sample spans roughly 28,000 clones, 85% to 90% being singletons. The material sequenced was unsorted PBMCs, taken around 2.6 years after starting antiretroviral therapy. The receptors derive from a man aged 35 to 55 with HIV. The CDR3 runs from the conserved cysteine through the conserved F or W. The order of the fields is D gene, clone size, J gene, V gene, CDR3 protein, CDR3 DNA. The D gene is left open where the match is weak. Size tells how often a clone was seen (once, few, many) or the class of an expanded clone, and some rows leave it out.

-,-,TRBJ2-7,TRBV7-2,CASSLAGGSRYEQYF,TGTGCCAGCAGCTTAGCTGGTGGGTCCCGCTACGAGCAGTACTTC
-,-,TRBJ1-1,TRBV7-7,CASSLKQGTEAFF,TGTGCTAGCAGCTTAAAGCAGGGGACTGAAGCTTTCTTT
TRBD1,-,TRBJ1-3,TRBV10-3,CAISETGGLDGNTIYF,TGTGCCATCAGTGAGACAGGGGGCTTGGATGGAAACACCATATATTTT
-,-,TRBJ2-5,TRBV14,CASSHEETQYF,TGTGCCAGCAGCCATGAAGAGACCCAGTACTTC
TRBD2,-,TRBJ2-1,TRBV5-1,CASSLVGGSYNEQFF,TGCGCCAGCAGCTTGGTGGGAGGGAGCTACAATGAGCAGTTCTTC
-,-,TRBJ2-7,TRBV23-1,CARPSMRRSTYEQYF,TGCGCCAGGCCCAGCATGCGCAGGTCGACCTACGAGCAGTACTTC
TRBD1,-,TRBJ1-5,TRBV7-9,CASSFGQGAANQPQHF,TGTGCCAGCAGCTTCGGGCAGGGGGCCGCCAATCAGCCCCAGCATTTT
TRBD1,-,TRBJ1-1,TRBV2,CASSTPQGEANTEAFF,TGTGCCTCCTCAACCCCCCAGGGGGAAGCAAACACTGAAGCTTTCTTT
TRBD1,-,TRBJ2-7,TRBV5-1,CASSLGQGSDEQYF,TGCGCCAGCAGCTTGGGACAGGGGAGCGACGAGCAGTACTTC
-,-,TRBJ1-6,TRBV28,CASSPRTGSSPLHF,TGTGCCAGCAGTCCTCGCACAGGGAGTTCACCCCTCCACTTT
-,-,TRBJ1-2,TRBV5-1,CASSPPRGAYGYTF,TGCGCCAGCAGCCCCCCAAGGGGGGCCTATGGCTACACCTTC
-,-,TRBJ2-5,TRBV5-6,CASSLGPDTETQYF,TGTGCCAGCAGCTTGGGACCGGACACCGAGACCCAGTACTTC
-,-,TRBJ1-3,TRBV7-2,CASSLARGDVGNTIYF,TGTGCCAGCAGCTTAGCGCGAGGGGACGTGGGAAACACCATATATTTT
TRBD2,-,TRBJ2-1,TRBV4-1,CASSQTSGSKNEQFF,TGCGCCAGCAGCCAGACTAGCGGGAGCAAGAATGAGCAGTTCTTC
-,-,TRBJ2-3,TRBV19,CASSIRRGSTDTQYF,TGTGCCAGTAGTATAAGACGGGGGAGCACAGATACGCAGTATTTT
-,-,TRBJ2-5,TRBV19,CASSINRLSQETQYF,TGTGCCAGTAGTATTAACAGATTGTCCCAAGAGACCCAGTACTTC
-,-,TRBJ2-7,TRBV20-1,CSAITGREQYF,TGCAGTGCTATCACCGGCAGGGAGCAGTACTTC
-,once,TRBJ1-4,TRBV4-3,CASSQDRAANEKLFF,TGCGCCAGCAGCCAAGATAGGGCGGCTAATGAAAAACTGTTTTTT
-,-,TRBJ2-7,TRBV27,CASRASGYGEQYF,TGTGCCAGCAGGGCCAGCGGGTATGGCGAGCAGTACTTC
-,-,TRBJ1-6,TRBV4-1,CASSQDANSNSPLHF,TGCGCCAGCAGCCAAGACGCGAACAGCAATTCACCCCTCCACTTT
-,-,TRBJ2-6,TRBV21-1,CASSKARGWDRGSGANVLTF,TGTGCCAGCAGCAAAGCCAGGGGCTGGGACAGGGGGTCTGGGGCCAACGTCCTGACTTTC
TRBD1,-,TRBJ2-7,TRBV10-3,CASFEGTGSYEQYF,TGTGCCTCCTTCGAGGGGACAGGCTCCTACGAGCAGTACTTC
-,-,TRBJ1-4,TRBV2,CASNGANEKLFF,TGTGCCAGCAACGGGGCTAATGAAAAACTGTTTTTT
-,-,TRBJ2-3,TRBV4-3,CASSLLSGGDATQYF,TGCGCCAGCAGCCTCCTCAGCGGTGGCGATGCTACGCAGTATTTT
TRBD2,-,TRBJ2-7,TRBV5-8,CASSFGVAGVHYEQYF,TGTGCCAGCAGCTTCGGGGTAGCGGGGGTTCACTACGAGCAGTACTTC
-,-,TRBJ2-7,TRBV5-1,CASSPTEHGRSGYF,TGCGCCAGCAGCCCCACTGAGCACGGCCGGAGTGGGTACTTC
-,-,TRBJ2-3,TRBV4-3,CASSQVGGTDTQYF,TGCGCCAGCAGCCAAGTCGGAGGGACAGATACGCAGTATTTT